The 14 T cell receptor beta chains presented below share a single source sample, sequenced in a study of T cells in Graves' hyperthyroidism and ophthalmopathy. Amplified regions were TCR beta CDR3 sequences from RNA transcripts. HTBI primers were employed in a first-round RT-PCR of the TCR CDR3. TCRdb redid the calling of the multiplex PCR reads with MiXCR, one entry per CDR3 protein. The table includes about 330,000 distinct CDR3 sequences, roughly 15% detected once. Sample: blood. These receptors all stem from a woman in her thirties or forties with Graves' ophthalmopathy.

The chain recombines TRBV28 with TRBJ2-2, with TRBD2 matching 12 bases. V lost 6 bases, J lost 3 bases, and 8 bases stayed unmatched. The CDR3 is 17 residues long. CDR1 MDHEN and CDR2 SYDVKM come from the germline V gene. CDR3 nucleotides: TGTGCCAGCAGCCCTCCGGGACTAGCGGGTGACACCGGGGAGCTGTTTTTT. It encodes CASSPPGLAGDTGELFF.

The sample holds many counts of this clonotype. This chain links TRBV7-2 with TRBJ2-1; maybe TRBD2 (5 bases). Germline CDR1 is SGHTA and CDR2 is FQGNSA. This CDR3 comprises 18 residues. With 1 base removed from V and 3 bases from J, the gap between germline ends came to 19 bases. The CDR3 spells CASSLGLKRPRSYNEQFF. CDR3 nucleotide sequence: TGTGCCAGCAGCTTAGGTTTGAAGCGGCCTCGAAGCTACAATGAGCAGTTCTTC. Variable domain in full (rest from reference TRBV7-2 and TRBJ2-1): GAGVSQSPSNKVTEKGKDVELRCDPISGHTALYWYRQSLGQGLEFLIYFQGNSAPDKSGLPSDRFSAERTGGSVSTLTIQRTQQEDSAVYLCASSLGLKRPRSYNEQFFGPGTRLTVL.

This clonotype appeared many times. The chain combines TRBV5-1 with TRBJ2-3; D ambiguous. The V and J ends lost 1 base and 1 base respectively, with 4 bases between them. Germline V gene data show CDR1 as SGHRS and CDR2 as YFSETQ. The CDR3 extends over 13 amino acids. CDR3 nucleotide sequence: TGCGCCAGCAGCTTGACGGGCACAGATACGCAGTATTTT. Protein product: CASSLTGTDTQYF.

This clonotype was seen many times. The V gene is TRBV28, the J gene TRBJ2-7, with 7 bases that match TRBD1. J gave up 1 base and V 8 bases, and 8 bases lay outside the gene matches. The CDR3 contains 14 residues. Per germline, CDR1 MDHEN and CDR2 SYDVKM. The chain's CDR3 is CASFGDRPSYEQYF. The DNA of the CDR3 is TGTGCCAGCTTCGGGGACAGACCTTCCTACGAGCAGTACTTC. Full variable domain (remainder filled in from reference TRBV28 and TRBJ2-7): DVKVTQSSRYLVKRTGEKVFLECVQDMDHENMFWYRQDPGLGLRLIYFSYDVKMKEKGDIPEGYSVSREKKERFSLILESASTNQTSMYLCASFGDRPSYEQYFGPGTRLTVT.

This clonotype showed up just a few times. The chain links TRBV5-6 to TRBJ2-7; D is possibly TRBD2 (5 bases). The CDR3 covers 14 residues. Trimming stripped 4 bases from V and 5 bases from J, with 16 bases between. CDR1 SGHDT and CDR2 YYEEEE come from the germline V gene. Written as DNA, the CDR3 is TGTGCCAGCAGCCGCGAGGGTTGGTGGGACGAGCAGTACTTC. Encoded protein: CASSREGWWDEQYF. The full variable domain, rest sourced from reference TRBV5-6 and TRBJ2-7, is DAGVTQSPTHLIKTRGQQVTLRCSPKSGHDTVSWYQQALGQGPQFIFQYYEEEERQRGNFPDRFSGHQFPNYSSELNVNALLLGDSALYLCASSREGWWDEQYFGPGTRLTVT.

As for this clonotype: The germline gene is not matched at one end of the junction; a read error may be the cause. V gene TRBV2 combines with J gene TRBJ2-2; TRBD1 agrees at 11 bases. This CDR3 comprises 15 residues. Germline CDR1 SNHLY, CDR2 FYNNEI. The CDR3, as DNA: TGTGCCACCCCCCGGACAGGGGGCGGCACCGGGGAGCTGTCTTTT. Protein product: CATPRTGGGTGELSF.

This clonotype was recorded at least ten times. This chain links TRBV6-1 with TRBJ2-5; a possible D gene is TRBD1 (6 bases). The CDR3 sequence is 14 residues long. The V gene lost 5 bases and the J gene lost 3 bases, with 13 bases spanning the gap. CDR1 and CDR2 (germline): MNHNS, SASEGT. The CDR3 DNA follows: TGTGCCAGCAGTTATGGACAGTTCGAAGAGACCCAGTACTTC. It translates to CASSYGQFEETQYF.

This clonotype was counted many times. This rearrangement joins TRBV12-3 or TRBV12-4 to TRBJ2-2; D is uncertain. V lost 8 bases and J lost 7, with 17 bases in between. This CDR3 comprises 14 residues. CDR3 in amino acids: CASGGKTISGELFF. The CDR3 DNA sequence: TGTGCCAGCGGTGGCAAAACGATCAGCGGGGAGCTGTTTTTT.

The chain has TRBV24-1 and TRBJ2-7; D unclear. The germline gives CDR1 KGHDR, CDR2 SFDVKD. This CDR3 contains 9 residues. Deletions cut 9 bases from V and 5 bases from J, with 4 bases between. The CDR3 sequence: CATGDEQYF. CDR3 in DNA: TGTGCCACCGGGGACGAGCAGTACTTC.

This clonotype was picked up many times. This chain uses TRBV12-5 with TRBJ2-6; D unclear. Trimming shortened V by 7 bases and J by 1 base, and 11 bases separated the two germline ends. The CDR3 spans 15 residues. Germline lookup yields CDR1 LGHNT and CDR2 FRNRAP. In nucleotides, the CDR3 is TGTGCTAGTGCCTTTGGAAGATCTGGGGCCAACGTCCTGACTTTC. Amino acid sequence: CASAFGRSGANVLTF.

This chain connects TRBV5-6 to TRBJ2-2, with D unclear. The CDR3 loop spans 15 amino acids. The V gene lost 2 bases and the J gene lost 1 base, with 9 bases spanning the gap. Germline CDR1 SGHDT, CDR2 YYEEEE. The CDR3 DNA reads TGTGCCAGCAGCTTCACAATTCTGAACACCGGGGAGCTGTTTTTT. It encodes CASSFTILNTGELFF.

This clonotype was recorded many times. The J gene is TRBJ2-6, the V gene TRBV28; D is perhaps TRBD2 (6 bases). Germline values: CDR1 MDHEN, CDR2 SYDVKM. V was pared by 4 bases and J by 1 base, with 11 bases between. This CDR3 has 16 residues. The CDR3 nucleotides read TGTGCCAGCAGTTCCCCCGGGGGATCTGGGGCCAACGTCCTGACTTTC. The encoded protein is CASSSPGGSGANVLTF.

This clonotype has at least ten counts. The rearrangement joins TRBV2 to TRBJ2-7; perhaps TRBD2 as D (5 bases). The length of the CDR3 is 11 residues. The V gene's germline CDR1 is SNHLY and CDR2 FYNNEI. Trimming cost V 9 bases and J 6 bases, with 12 bases left between them. The CDR3, as DNA: TGTGCCAGAGAAAGACGGGGCGAGCAGTACTTC. It specifies CARERRGEQYF.

In its sample, this clonotype was seen many times. This rearrangement joins TRBV15 to TRBJ1-5; D is undetermined. Germline-derived CDR1 and CDR2 are LNHNV and YYDKDF (reference sequence). The V end lost 0 bases, the J end lost 6 bases, and 12 bases lay between the germline ends. This CDR3 has 15 residues. Here the CDR3 reads CATSRDASLGQPQHF. CDR3 coding DNA: TGTGCCACCAGCAGAGATGCGAGTTTAGGTCAGCCCCAGCATTTT.